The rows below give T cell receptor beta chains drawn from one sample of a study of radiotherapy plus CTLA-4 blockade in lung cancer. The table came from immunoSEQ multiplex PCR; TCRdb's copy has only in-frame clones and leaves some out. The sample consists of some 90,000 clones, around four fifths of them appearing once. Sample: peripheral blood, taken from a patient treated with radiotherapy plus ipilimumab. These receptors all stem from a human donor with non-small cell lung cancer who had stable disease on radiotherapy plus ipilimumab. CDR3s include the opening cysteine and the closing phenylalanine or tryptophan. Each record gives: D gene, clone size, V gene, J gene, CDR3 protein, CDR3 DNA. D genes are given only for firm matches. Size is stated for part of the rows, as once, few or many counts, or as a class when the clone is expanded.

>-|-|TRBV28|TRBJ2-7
CASSPRLVSLTYEQYF
TGTGCCAGCAGCCCCAGACTGGTATCACTAACCTACGAGCAGTACTTC
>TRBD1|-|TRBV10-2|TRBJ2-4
CASSETGTVSSFGKNIQYF
TGCGCCAGCAGTGAGACCGGGACAGTATCCTCGTTTGGCAAAAACATTCAGTACTTC
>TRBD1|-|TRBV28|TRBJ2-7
CASSIPGTEVTTYEQYF
TGTGCCAGCAGTATCCCTGGGACAGAAGTGACGACCTACGAGCAGTACTTC
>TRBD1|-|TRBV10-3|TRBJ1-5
CAISERGGGNQPQHF
TGTGCCATCAGTGAGAGAGGGGGCGGCAATCAGCCCCAGCATTTT
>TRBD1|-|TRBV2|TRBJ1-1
CASSDRGLGTEAFF
TGTGCCAGCAGTGACAGGGGGCTGGGCACTGAAGCTTTCTTT
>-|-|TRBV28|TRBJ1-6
CASSFGGTDSPLHF
TGTGCCAGCAGTTTTGGGGGTACTGATTCACCCCTCCACTTT
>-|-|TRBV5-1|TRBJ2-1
CASSVGGRQDVYNEQFF
TGCGCCAGCAGCGTGGGGGGACGACAAGACGTATACAATGAGCAGTTCTTC
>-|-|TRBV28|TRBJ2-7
CASSFSDAYGQYF
TGTGCCAGCAGTTTTTCAGATGCCTACGGGCAGTACTTC
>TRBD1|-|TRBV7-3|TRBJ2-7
CASSPKSGTGSYEQYF
TGTGCCAGCAGCCCGAAATCCGGGACAGGGTCCTACGAGCAGTACTTC
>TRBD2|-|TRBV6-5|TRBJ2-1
CASSYGRGGRYNEQFF
TGTGCCAGCAGTTACGGGCGGGGGGGCAGGTACAATGAGCAGTTCTTC
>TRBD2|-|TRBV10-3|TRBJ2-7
CASSSGGSHYEQYF
TGTGCCAGCAGTAGCGGGGGTTCCCACTACGAGCAGTACTTC
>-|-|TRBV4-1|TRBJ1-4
CASSQDGGGNEKLFF
TGCGCCAGCAGCCAAGATGGGGGAGGAAATGAAAAACTGTTTTTT
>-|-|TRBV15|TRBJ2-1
CATSRQEGGYNEQFF
TGTGCCACCAGCAGACAGGAGGGCGGGTACAATGAGCAGTTCTTC
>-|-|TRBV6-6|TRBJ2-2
CASANTGELFF
TGTGCCAGCGCGAATACCGGGGAGCTGTTTTTT
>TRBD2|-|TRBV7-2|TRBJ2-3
CASSPRLRISGGIAQYF
TGTGCCAGCAGCCCCCGACTCCGAATCAGCGGGGGGATCGCGCAGTATTTT
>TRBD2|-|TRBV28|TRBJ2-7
CASIMGGRLRSSYEQYF
TGTGCCAGCATTATGGGAGGGCGGCTCAGGAGCTCCTACGAGCAGTACTTC
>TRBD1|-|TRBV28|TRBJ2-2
CASSYRGPGELFF
TGTGCCAGCAGTTACAGGGGTCCCGGGGAGCTGTTTTTT
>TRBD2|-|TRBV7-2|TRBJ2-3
CASSLALAGGTDTQYF
TGTGCCAGCAGCTTAGCCCTAGCGGGGGGCACAGATACGCAGTATTTT
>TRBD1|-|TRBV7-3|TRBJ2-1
CASSSRDRGTNEQFF
TGTGCCAGCAGCTCCCGGGACAGGGGGACCAATGAGCAGTTCTTC
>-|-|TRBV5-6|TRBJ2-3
CASSLGQQGDTQYF
TGTGCCAGCAGCTTGGGACAGCAAGGGGATACGCAGTATTTT
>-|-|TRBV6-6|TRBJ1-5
CASSWERRAGDQPQHF
TGTGCCAGCAGTTGGGAAAGAAGGGCAGGGGACCAGCCCCAGCATTTT
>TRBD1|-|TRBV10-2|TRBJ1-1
CASSDRRGPTEAFF
TGCGCCAGCAGTGATCGCAGGGGGCCTACTGAAGCTTTCTTT
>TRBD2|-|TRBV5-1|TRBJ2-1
CASSLVSGGLNEQFF
TGCGCCAGCAGCTTGGTTAGCGGGGGACTCAATGAGCAGTTCTTC
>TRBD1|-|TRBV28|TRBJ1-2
CASSTDRGYTF
TGTGCCAGCAGTACGGACAGGGGCTACACCTTC
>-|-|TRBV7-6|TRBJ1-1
CASSFNRNTEAFF
TGTGCCAGCAGCTTTAACAGAAACACTGAAGCTTTCTTT
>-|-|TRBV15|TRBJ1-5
CATSRTGVGNQPQHF
TGTGCCACCAGCAGGACGGGTGTGGGCAATCAGCCCCAGCATTTT
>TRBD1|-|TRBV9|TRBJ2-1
CASSTDRAQQFF
TGTGCCAGCAGCACTGACAGGGCCCAGCAGTTCTTC
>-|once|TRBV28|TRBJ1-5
CASSVGGVGNQPQHF
TGTGCCAGCTCAGTTGGAGGGGTGGGCAATCAGCCCCAGCATTTT
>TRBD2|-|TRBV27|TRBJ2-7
CASSFLTSGLSYEQYF
TGTGCCAGCAGTTTTTTAACTAGCGGGCTCTCCTACGAGCAGTACTTC
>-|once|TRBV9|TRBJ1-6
CASSDTVGYNSPLHF
TGTGCCAGCAGCGATACGGTAGGCTATAATTCACCCCTCCACTTT